The source of this TCR beta chain is a study of early stage breast cancer tumors. Overall study context: ER+/PR+/HER2- status applied to about 70% of the 16 invasive breast tumors.

CDR3 length equals 15 residues. Trimming at V came to 5 bases and at J to 3 bases, leaving 7 bases not matched to a gene. CDR1 is MNHEY and CDR2 is SMNVEV in the germline V gene (reference sequence). Assay: immunoSEQ multiplex PCR; the TCRdb copy retains only in-frame clones and omits some. The profile covers a few thousand clones, with about 70% appearing a single time and roughly 14% taken by the ten largest. Remarks on this clone: Its antigen remains unknown.

General observations from the study: Blood repertoires resembled normal breast more than tumor. Compared with adjacent normal breast tissue, tumors showed roughly 2.4-fold greater T cell density and higher clonality.

The gene calls are TRBV27 and TRBJ2-7; 10 bases match TRBD2. This sequence originates from a person between 60 and 70 years old with breast cancer. The sample was breast tumor tissue. CDR3 residues: CASSRSSGSDYEQYF. CDR3 in DNA: TGTGCCAGCAGTAGATCTAGCGGGAGCGACTACGAGCAGTACTTC.